These 20 T cell receptor beta chains were all obtained from the same sample, sequenced in a study of OX40 agonist ivuxolimab in advanced cancers. TCRdb's copy holds only in-frame clones and misses some; the assay was immunoSEQ multiplex PCR. The sample consists of some 60,000 clones, under 95% of them appearing once. The specimen comprised CD4+ or CD8+ T cells sorted from blood, sampled in a trial of the OX40 agonist ivuxolimab. The origin of the receptors is an adult with an advanced solid tumor such as melanoma, head and neck, liver or kidney cancer.

V gene TRBV10-1 combines with J gene TRBJ2-5, with D possibly being TRBD2 (7 bases). The CDR3 runs 15 residues. V was clipped by 1 base and J by 1 base, with 10 bases between them. CDR1 and CDR2 (germline): WNHNN, SYGVQD (reference sequence). The CDR3 sequence is CASSEFRGAQETQYF. CDR3 DNA: TGCGCCAGCAGTGAGTTTCGGGGGGCCCAAGAGACCCAGTACTTC.

The chain employs TRBV6-6 and TRBJ1-2; 7 positions agree with TRBD1. CDR1 is MNHNY, CDR2 SVGAGI, per germline (reference sequence). The CDR3 covers 13 residues. J gave up 2 bases and V 5 bases, and 2 bases lay outside the gene matches. CDR3 amino acids: CASSQTGNYGYTF. The DNA for the CDR3 is TGTGCCAGCAGTCAGACAGGGAACTATGGCTACACCTTC.

The chain combines TRBV27 with TRBJ1-1, with a weak D call TRBD1 (5 bases). The CDR3 consists of 13 residues. Deletions cut 2 bases from V and 4 bases from J, with 8 bases between. Germline loops: CDR1 MNHEY, CDR2 SMNVEV (reference sequence). In DNA, the CDR3 is TGTGCCAGCAGTTTAAACAGGTTCACTGAAGCTTTCTTT. As protein: CASSLNRFTEAFF.

The rearrangement uses TRBV11-3 and TRBJ1-2; D may be TRBD1 (6 bases). V lost 1 base, J lost 0 bases, and 12 bases lay in between. The CDR3 loop spans 16 amino acids. Germline CDR1 is SGHNT and CDR2 is YENEEA. The CDR3 here is CASSLARTAANYGYTF. For the CDR3, the DNA is TGTGCCAGCAGCTTAGCCCGGACAGCGGCTAACTATGGCTACACCTTC.

The chain is built from TRBV28 and TRBJ1-2, with a possible D match to TRBD1 (5 bases). The V end lost 4 bases, the J end lost 8 bases, and 23 bases lay between the germline ends. From germline, CDR1 is MDHEN and CDR2 SYDVKM. The CDR3 loop spans 16 amino acids. The CDR3 region is CASSSTGDPSGLGYTF. The DNA of the CDR3 is TGTGCCAGCAGTTCAACCGGGGACCCCTCCGGCCTGGGCTACACCTTC.

The chain recombines TRBV5-1 with TRBJ2-7; D not resolved. The CDR3 covers 11 residues. The V end was cut by 4 bases, the J end by 7 bases, with 9 bases between. The germline CDR1 and CDR2 sequences are SGHRS and YFSETQ. The CDR3 sequence is CASSEEREQYF. The DNA of the CDR3 is TGCGCCAGCAGCGAAGAAAGGGAGCAGTACTTC.

This clone was seen more than once but under ten times. The chain has TRBV2 and TRBJ1-5; D unresolved. In germline, CDR1 is SNHLY, CDR2 FYNNEI. The V end lost 3 bases, the J end lost 0 bases, and 6 bases lay between the germline ends. This CDR3 has 14 amino acids. CDR3 bases: TGTGCCAGCAGTGAGGGAAGTAGCAATCAGCCCCAGCATTTT. It is translated as CASSEGSSNQPQHF.

The V and J genes are TRBV6-6 and TRBJ2-1; no clear D gene. CDR1 MNHNY and CDR2 SVGAGI come from the germline V gene (reference sequence). V was pared by 6 bases and J by 5 bases, with 5 bases between. There are 11 residues in the CDR3. Here the CDR3 DNA reads TGTGCCAGCAGAACCCACAATGAGCAGTTCTTC. This translates into CASRTHNEQFF.

This clone was observed a single time. The V gene is TRBV18, the J gene TRBJ2-1, with D unresolved. CDR3 size: 13 residues. V shed 3 bases and J shed 3 bases, with 6 bases lying between them. Germline CDR1 KGHSH, CDR2 LQKENI. Here the CDR3 reads CASSPDFYNEQFF. The CDR3 DNA reads TGTGCCAGCTCACCGGATTTCTACAATGAGCAGTTCTTC.

Worth noting for this clone: The junction departs from the called germline gene at one end, perhaps through a read error. In DNA, the CDR3 is TGTGCCAGCAGATTATTAGTCGGGACAGCCTACGAGCAGTACTTC. This translates into CASRLLVGTAYEQYF. The rearrangement uses TRBV28 and TRBJ2-7; 7 bases are a match to TRBD1. This CDR3 has 15 residues. Looked up from germline, CDR1 is MDHEN and CDR2 is SYDVKM.

This rearrangement joins TRBV6-1 to TRBJ2-1; D not certain. The germline CDR1 and CDR2 sequences are MNHNS and SASEGT. This CDR3 contains 15 residues. Trimming took 8 bases from V and 0 from J, leaving 14 bases between them. CDR3 amino acids: CASLFLVSSYNEQFF. The CDR3 DNA reads TGTGCCAGCTTGTTTTTGGTAAGCTCCTACAATGAGCAGTTCTTC.

The chain is built from TRBV4-3 and TRBJ2-7; 7 bases match TRBD1. Germline loops: CDR1 LGHNA, CDR2 YSLEER. The CDR3 is 17 amino acids. The ends lost 4 bases at V and 4 bases at J; junction bases unmatched: 16. CDR3 coding DNA: TGCGCCAGCAGCCGCACGACAGGGAGAGAGCGGCCGTACGAGCAGTACTTC. This sequence encodes CASSRTTGRERPYEQYF.

The chain is built from TRBV7-8 and TRBJ2-5; 10 nucleotides match TRBD1. V was pared by 2 bases and J by 5 bases, with 5 bases of the junction left unmatched. This CDR3 has 15 residues. Per the germline V gene, CDR1 is SGHVS and CDR2 is FQNEAQ. CDR3 DNA sequence: TGTGCCAGCAGCTTAAGGACAGGGGGAGGGGAGACCCAGTACTTC. It codes for CASSLRTGGGETQYF.

The V call is TRBV19, the J call TRBJ1-2; TRBD1 agrees at 7 bases. This CDR3 comprises 14 residues. The V gene's germline CDR1 is LNHDA and CDR2 SQIVND (reference sequence). The V and J ends lost 5 bases and 0 bases, in that order; junction bases with no gene match: 3. For the CDR3, the DNA is TGTGCCAGTAGTGATACAGGGGCTAACTATGGCTACACCTTC. This codes for CASSDTGANYGYTF.

This sequence joins TRBV27 and TRBJ2-4; D gene unclear. The germline V and J ends were trimmed by 3 bases and 1 base, with 13 bases remaining between them. The V gene's germline CDR1 is MNHEY and CDR2 SMNVEV (reference sequence). The CDR3 covers 16 residues. The CDR3, as DNA: TGTGCCAGCAGTTTCAACTTCCTGGGCGCCAAAAACATTCAGTACTTC. Its translation is CASSFNFLGAKNIQYF.

The genes are TRBV4-1 and TRBJ2-3; 9 bases agree with TRBD1. Trimming cost V 4 bases and J 2 bases; bases outside gene matches: 10. This CDR3 spans 17 amino acids. The V gene's germline CDR1 is MGHRA and CDR2 YSYEKL. The CDR3 DNA is TGCGCCAGCAGCCGTGGGGACAGGGATCGGAACACAGATACGCAGTATTTT. It specifies CASSRGDRDRNTDTQYF.

The CDR3 coding sequence is TGTGCCAGCTCCCTGACAGGGGGGAGCACAGATACGCAGTATTTT. Translation gives CASSLTGGSTDTQYF. The chain is built from TRBV18 and TRBJ2-3, with 9 bases matching TRBD1. This CDR3 region has 15 residues. Germline V gene data show CDR1 as KGHSH and CDR2 as LQKENI. V lost 6 bases to trimming and J lost 0 bases; unmatched junction nucleotides: 4.

CDR3 DNA: TGTGCCAGCAGCTTCGATTACAATGAGCAGTTCTTC. Protein sequence: CASSFDYNEQFF. The chain carries TRBV5-6 and TRBJ2-1; D ambiguous. Per germline, CDR1 SGHDT and CDR2 YYEEEE. The V end lost 2 bases, the J end lost 4 bases, and 4 bases lay between the germline ends. The CDR3 spans 12 residues.

The rearrangement joins TRBV7-6 to TRBJ1-3; D gene uncertain. Trimming removed 2 bases at V and 2 bases at J, with 10 bases between. The CDR3 sequence is 15 residues long. From germline, CDR1 is SGHVS and CDR2 FNYEAQ. CDR3 loop: CASSLQLPPGNTIYF. The CDR3, as DNA: TGTGCCAGCAGCTTACAGCTCCCCCCTGGAAACACCATATATTTT.

J is TRBJ2-3 and V is TRBV9, with 9 nucleotides matching TRBD2. Unmatched junction bases numbered 10, after V lost 0 bases and J lost 8 bases. Germline CDR1 reads SGDLS; CDR2 reads YYNGEE. This CDR3 spans 16 amino acids. The CDR3 DNA reads as TGTGCCAGCAGCGTAGGAGATAGCGGGAGAGGCCCTACGCAGTATTTT. Protein sequence: CASSVGDSGRGPTQYF.